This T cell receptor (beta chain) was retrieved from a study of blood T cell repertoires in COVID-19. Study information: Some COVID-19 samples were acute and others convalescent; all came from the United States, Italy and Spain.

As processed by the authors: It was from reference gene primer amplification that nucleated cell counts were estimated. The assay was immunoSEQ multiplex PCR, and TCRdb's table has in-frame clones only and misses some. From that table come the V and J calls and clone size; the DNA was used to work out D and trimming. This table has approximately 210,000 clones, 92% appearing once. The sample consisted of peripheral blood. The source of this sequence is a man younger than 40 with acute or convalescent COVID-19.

CDR3 amino acids: CASSADRGFANTGELFF. The CDR3 region has the DNA TGTGCCAGCAGCGCGGACAGGGGGTTCGCGAACACCGGGGAGCTGTTTTTT. V is TRBV9 and J is TRBJ2-2, with 10 nucleotides matching TRBD1. The length of the CDR3 is 17 residues. The V segment lost 3 bases and the J segment 0 bases; nucleotides outside the gene matches: 5. The germline CDR1 and CDR2 sequences are SGDLS and YYNGEE.